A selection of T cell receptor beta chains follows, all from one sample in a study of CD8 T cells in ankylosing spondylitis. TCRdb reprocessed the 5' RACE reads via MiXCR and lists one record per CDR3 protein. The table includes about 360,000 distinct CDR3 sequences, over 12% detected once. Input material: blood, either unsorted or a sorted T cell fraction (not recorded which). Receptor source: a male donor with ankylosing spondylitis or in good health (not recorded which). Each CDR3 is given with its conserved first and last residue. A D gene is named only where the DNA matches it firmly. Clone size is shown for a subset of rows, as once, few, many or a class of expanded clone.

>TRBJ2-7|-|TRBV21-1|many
TGTGCCAGCAATGGGGACCTAACTGAAGACGAGCAGTACTTC
CASNGDLTEDEQYF
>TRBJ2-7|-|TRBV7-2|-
TGTGCCAGCAGCTCTGTGAGAGGAGTCTACCCTACGAAGCAGTACTTC
CASSSVRGVYPTKQYF
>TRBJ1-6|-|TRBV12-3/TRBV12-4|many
TGTGCCAGCAGTTTGACGGGTAATTCACCCCTCCACTTT
CASSLTGNSPLHF
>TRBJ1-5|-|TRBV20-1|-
TGCAGTGCTAGGGCCGGGACACCTTACAATCAGCCCCAGCATTTT
CSARAGTPYNQPQHF
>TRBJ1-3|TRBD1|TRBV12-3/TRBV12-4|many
TGTGCCTCCCCGGGACAGGGAAACACCATATATTTT
CASPGQGNTIYF
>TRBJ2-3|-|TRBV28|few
TGTGCCAGCAGTATCACAGGAGGGACCACTAGCACAGATACGCAGTATTTT
CASSITGGTTSTDTQYF
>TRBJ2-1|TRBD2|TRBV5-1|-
TGCGCCAGCAGCCCCTCTCCGGGACTAGCGGGAAACAATGAGCAGTTCTTC
CASSPSPGLAGNNEQFF
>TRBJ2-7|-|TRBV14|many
TGTGCCAGCAGGCTCCAGGGGTCCTACGAGCAGTACTTC
CASRLQGSYEQYF
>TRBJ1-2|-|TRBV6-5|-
TGTGCCAGCAGTTACTCGGGAGGGAAGGGCGGCTACACCTTC
CASSYSGGKGGYTF
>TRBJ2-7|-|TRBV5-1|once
TGCGCCAGCAGCGTCGGGACGCAGTACGAGCAGTACTTC
CASSVGTQYEQYF
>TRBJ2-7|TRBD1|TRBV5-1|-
TGCGCCAGCAGCTTTTCCGGGACAGACCGCGAGCAGTACTTC
CASSFSGTDREQYF
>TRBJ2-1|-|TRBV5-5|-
TGTGCCAGCAGCGCGATGGGGGGTGAGCAGTTCTTC
CASSAMGGEQFF
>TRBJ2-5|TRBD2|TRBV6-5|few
TGTGCCAGCAGTTACGGTCTAGGGACTAGCGGACAAGAGACCCAGTACTTC
CASSYGLGTSGQETQYF
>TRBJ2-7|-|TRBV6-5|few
TGTGCCAGCAGTTACTGGGGCTCCTTCCCCTACGAGCAGTACTTC
CASSYWGSFPYEQYF
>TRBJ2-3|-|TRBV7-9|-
TGTGCCAGCAGCTTGATTTCAGGGGCTACAGATACGCAGTATTTT
CASSLISGATDTQYF
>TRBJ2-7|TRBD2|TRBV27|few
TGTGCCAGCAGTCCTCTAGTTGGACTAGCGGGAGCTTACGAGCAGTACTTC
CASSPLVGLAGAYEQYF
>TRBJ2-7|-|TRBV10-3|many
TGTGCCATCAGAGGGGACGGACCCTACGAGCAGTACTTC
CAIRGDGPYEQYF
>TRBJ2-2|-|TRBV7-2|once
TGTGCCAGCAGTCCCACCGGCAACACCGGGGGGCTGTTTTTT
CASSPTGNTGGLFF
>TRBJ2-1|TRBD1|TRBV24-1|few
TGTGCCACCAGTGACTGGACAGGGAATGAGCAGTTCTTC
CATSDWTGNEQFF
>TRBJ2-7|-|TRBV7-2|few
TGTGCCAGCAGCTTATTCCACGAGCAGTACTTC
CASSLFHEQYF
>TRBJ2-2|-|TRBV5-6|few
TGTGCCAGCAGCCCTCCCCGGTGGAGCACCGGGGAGCTGTTTTTT
CASSPPRWSTGELFF
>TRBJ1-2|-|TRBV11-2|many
TGTGCCAGCAGCCCCCAATCTAACTATGGCTACACCTTC
CASSPQSNYGYTF
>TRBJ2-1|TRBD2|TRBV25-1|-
TGTGCCAGCAGGGGCGGGGGGGACTACCTAAGCCCCTACAATGAGCAGTTCTTC
CASRGGGDYLSPYNEQFF
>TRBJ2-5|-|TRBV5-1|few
TGCGCCAGCAGCTTGGAGGGGGGAACGGAGACCCAGTACTTC
CASSLEGGTETQYF
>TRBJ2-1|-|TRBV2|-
TGTGCCAGCACCAAGGGTAGATCCAATGAGCAGTTCTTC
CASTKGRSNEQFF